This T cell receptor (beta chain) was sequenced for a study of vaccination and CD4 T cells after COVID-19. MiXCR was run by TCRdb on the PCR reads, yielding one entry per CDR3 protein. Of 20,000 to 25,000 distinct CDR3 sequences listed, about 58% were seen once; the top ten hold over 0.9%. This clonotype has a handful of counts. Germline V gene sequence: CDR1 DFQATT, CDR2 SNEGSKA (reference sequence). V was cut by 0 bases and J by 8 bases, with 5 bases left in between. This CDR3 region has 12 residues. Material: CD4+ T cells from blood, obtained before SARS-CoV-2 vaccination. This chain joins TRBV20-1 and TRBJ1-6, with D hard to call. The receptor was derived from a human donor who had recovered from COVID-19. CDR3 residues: CSARENHSPLHF. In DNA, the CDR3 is TGCAGTGCTAGAGAAAACCATTCACCCCTCCACTTT.